The sequence of this T cell receptor beta chain was determined in a study of beta chain features in type 1 diabetes. Study-wide results and caveats: The similarity of naive, central memory and Treg TCRB repertoires appeared greater among patients than among healthy donors. Among patients with Type 1 diabetes, TCRB CDR3s were moderately but significantly shorter in every one of the four CD4+ subsets.

Comment on this clone: Its antigen is not identified.

Investigators reverse transcribed all isolated RNA, so they sequenced expressed TCRB transcripts. Libraries were prepared by immunoSEQ multiplex PCR; TCRdb keeps only in-frame clonotypes and omits some of them. This table has hundreds of thousands of clones, around 15% appearing once. Markers CD45RO/CCR7/CD25/CD127/CD95/CD27 served to sort CD4+ naive, central memory, regulatory and stem cell-like memory cells. The ends were cut back, 4 bases at V and 3 bases at J, with 4 bases in the middle. The CDR3 contains 11 residues. Germline loops: CDR1 SGHAT, CDR2 FQNNGV. J is TRBJ2-7 and V is TRBV11-2, with D unclear. The source is a man between 18 and 35 years old with type 1 diabetes. What was sequenced was naive CD4+ T cells from blood. Written as DNA, the CDR3 is TGTGCCAGCAGCTCATACTACGAGCAGTACTTC. Its protein product is CASSSYYEQYF.